The next 5 T cell receptor beta chains were all read from a single sample in a study of blood T cell repertoires in COVID-19. TCRdb's copy holds only in-frame clones and misses some; the assay was immunoSEQ multiplex PCR. The sample has 440,000 or so clones; 70% to 90% are singletons. The sequencing input was peripheral blood. These receptors were taken from a woman in her forties with COVID-19, enrolled during active disease.

V and J are TRBV6-5 and TRBJ1-6; D gene unclear. V gave up 0 bases and J gave up 10 bases, with 13 bases separating them. This CDR3 comprises 15 residues. Germline-derived CDR1 and CDR2 are MNHEY and SVGAGI. Written as DNA, the CDR3 is TGTGCCAGCAGTTACTCTGTCGGGGAGCGGTCACCCCTCCACTTT. Translation gives CASSYSVGERSPLHF.

This chain uses TRBV10-3 with TRBJ2-1; 10 nucleotides line up with TRBD2. CDR3 size: 16 residues. Trimming cost V 6 bases and J 7 bases; bases outside gene matches: 12. Germline CDR1 ENHRY, CDR2 SYGVKD. CDR3 protein: CAISPPPSGRGNEQFF. In DNA, the CDR3 is TGTGCCATCAGCCCCCCCCCGAGCGGGAGGGGGAATGAGCAGTTCTTC.

The chain links TRBV5-1 to TRBJ1-1, with D possibly TRBD1 on 6 matching bases. Trimming removed 5 bases at V and 5 bases at J, with 19 bases between. Germline V gene sequence: CDR1 SGHRS, CDR2 YFSETQ. This CDR3 region has 15 residues. In DNA form, the CDR3 reads TGCGCCAGCAGACGAGACGGACAGCCTGGGACTGAAGCTTTCTTT. This translates into CASRRDGQPGTEAFF.

This sequence joins TRBV11-2 and TRBJ1-1; 10 bases fit TRBD1. CDR3 length: 17 residues. CDR1 is SGHAT, CDR2 FQNNGV, per germline. The V segment lost 5 bases and the J segment 1 base; nucleotides outside the gene matches: 10. CDR3: CASSPGQGPRGNTEAFF. The CDR3 DNA is TGTGCCAGCAGCCCGGGACAGGGGCCACGGGGGAACACTGAAGCTTTCTTT. The full variable domain, completed using reference TRBV11-2 and TRBJ1-1, is EAGVAQSPRYKIIEKRQSVAFWCNPISGHATLYWYQQILGQGPKLLIQFQNNGVVDDSQLPKDRFSAERLKGVDSTLKIQPAKLEDSAVYLCASSPGQGPRGNTEAFFGQGTRLTVV.

The V gene is TRBV15, the J gene TRBJ1-6, with D uncertain. This CDR3 has 16 residues. The germline V and J ends were trimmed by 0 bases and 6 bases, with 12 bases remaining between them. Germline V gene lookup returns CDR1 LNHNV and CDR2 YYDKDF (reference sequence). CDR3 region: CATSRDLGSVNSPLHF. For the CDR3, the DNA is TGTGCCACCAGCAGAGATCTCGGCAGCGTTAATTCACCCCTCCACTTT. Full variable domain (rest looked up from reference TRBV15 and TRBJ1-6): DAMVIQNPRYQVTQFGKPVTLSCSQTLNHNVMYWYQQKSSQAPKLLFHYYDKDFNNEADTPDNFQSRRPNTSFCFLDIRSPGLGDTAMYLCATSRDLGSVNSPLHFGNGTRLTVT.